This T cell receptor beta chain was identified in a study of CD8 T cells in ankylosing spondylitis. Findings and limits, study-wide: Roughly eight highly homologous variants made up a TCR beta motif that seemed to typify ankylosing spondylitis blood. Before this, some motif variants had been reported in reactive arthritis synovial fluid and blood. Reported data indicate significant enrichment of disease-linked clones within matched ankylosing spondylitis synovial fluid. Disease-linked clones were CD8+ and relatively rare in peripheral blood.

Many counts were recorded for this clonotype. The antigen remains undetermined. Generation of TCR beta libraries employed quantitative 5'-RACE incorporating molecular barcodes. One entry per CDR3 protein, called by TCRdb with MiXCR from the 5' RACE reads. Seen here are roughly 700,000 distinct CDR3 sequences, 19% observed once, and the top ten hold about 19%. Trimming took off 5 bases at V and 3 bases at J, with 7 bases between the two ends. The CDR3 has 13 residues. Per germline, CDR1 MNHEY and CDR2 SVGEGT. The receptor was isolated from a male donor with ankylosing spondylitis. The gene calls are TRBV6-2 or TRBV6-3 and TRBJ2-2; D not resolved. The material sequenced was blood, either unsorted or a sorted T cell fraction (not recorded which). The CDR3 nucleotides are TGTGCCAGCAGTAACTACGACACCGGGGAGCTGTTTTTT. Translated: CASSNYDTGELFF.